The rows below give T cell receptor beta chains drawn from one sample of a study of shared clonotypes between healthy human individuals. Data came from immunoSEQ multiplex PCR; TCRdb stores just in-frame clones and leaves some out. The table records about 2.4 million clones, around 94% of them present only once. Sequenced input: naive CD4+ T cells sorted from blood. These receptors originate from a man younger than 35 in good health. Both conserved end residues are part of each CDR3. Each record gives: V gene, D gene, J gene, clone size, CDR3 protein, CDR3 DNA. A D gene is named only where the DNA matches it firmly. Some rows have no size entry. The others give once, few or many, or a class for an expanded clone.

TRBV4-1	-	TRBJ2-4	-	CASSPDYTTSGAKNIQYF	TGCGCCAGCAGCCCAGATTATACGACCTCGGGAGCCAAAAACATTCAGTACTTC
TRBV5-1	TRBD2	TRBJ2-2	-	CASSSGLAGTGELFF	TGCGCCAGCAGCTCCGGACTAGCGGGAACCGGGGAGCTGTTTTTT
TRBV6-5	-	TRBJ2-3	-	CASRTDTDTQYF	TGTGCCAGCAGAACAGACACAGATACGCAGTATTTT
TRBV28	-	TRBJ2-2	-	CASSLLDRDTGELFF	TGTGCCAGCAGTCTGCTGGACCGAGACACCGGGGAGCTGTTTTTT
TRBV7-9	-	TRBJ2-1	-	CASSLDTWGIAYNEQFF	TGTGCCAGCAGCCTGGATACGTGGGGTATCGCCTACAATGAGCAGTTCTTC
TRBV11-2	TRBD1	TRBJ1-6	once	CASSTRQGDNSPLHF	TGTGCCAGCAGCACCCGACAGGGGGATAATTCACCCCTCCACTTT
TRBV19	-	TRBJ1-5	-	CASSASGANQPQHF	TGTGCCAGTAGTGCATCCGGGGCTAATCAGCCCCAGCATTTT
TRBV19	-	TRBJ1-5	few	CASSDLRGRQPQHF	TGTGCCAGTAGTGACCTACGGGGTCGGCAGCCCCAGCATTTT
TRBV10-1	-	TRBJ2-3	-	CASSESLGSSTDTQYF	TGCGCCAGCAGTGAGTCGTTGGGGTCTAGCACAGATACGCAGTATTTT
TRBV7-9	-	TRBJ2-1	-	CASSLLGAGPRQFF	TGTGCCAGCAGCCTACTGGGAGCGGGCCCTCGGCAGTTCTTC
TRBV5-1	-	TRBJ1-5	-	CASSEQGFGQPQHF	TGCGCCAGCAGCGAACAGGGCTTTGGACAGCCCCAGCATTTT
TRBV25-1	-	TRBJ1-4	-	CASSDGFTYATNEKLFF	TGTGCCAGCAGTGATGGTTTTACATATGCAACTAATGAAAAACTGTTTTTT
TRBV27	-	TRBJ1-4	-	CASSLFPAGQQKLFF	TGTGCCAGCAGTTTATTCCCGGCAGGCCAGCAAAAACTGTTTTTT
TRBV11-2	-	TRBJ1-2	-	CASSPTGFSYTF	TGTGCCAGCAGCCCTACAGGGTTTAGCTACACCTTC
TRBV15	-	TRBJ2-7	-	CATSRVSGARSYEQYF	TGTGCCACCAGCAGAGTTTCCGGGGCCAGATCCTACGAGCAGTACTTC
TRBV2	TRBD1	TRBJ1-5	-	CASSSGQGNQPQHF	TGTGCCAGCAGTTCCGGACAGGGTAATCAGCCCCAGCATTTT
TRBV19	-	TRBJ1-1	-	CASKFRGGGEAFF	TGTGCCAGTAAATTCCGGGGCGGCGGTGAAGCTTTCTTT
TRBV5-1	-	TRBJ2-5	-	CASSLNPTFQETQYF	TGCGCCAGCAGCTTGAACCCCACCTTCCAAGAGACCCAGTACTTC
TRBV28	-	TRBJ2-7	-	CASSLRTGGQYF	TGTGCCAGCAGTTTAAGAACTGGGGGGCAGTACTTC
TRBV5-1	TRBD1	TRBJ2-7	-	CASSAAGTGVYEQYF	TGCGCCAGCAGCGCCGCAGGGACAGGGGTCTACGAGCAGTACTTC
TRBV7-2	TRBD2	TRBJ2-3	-	CASSSRLAGGTDTQYF	TGTGCCAGCAGCTCGAGACTAGCGGGAGGGACAGATACGCAGTATTTT
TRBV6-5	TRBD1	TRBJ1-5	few	CASSTGASGQPQHF	TGTGCCAGCAGTACAGGGGCATCCGGGCAGCCCCAGCATTTT
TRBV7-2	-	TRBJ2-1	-	CASNRPVSYNEQFF	TGTGCCAGTAACCGACCCGTCTCCTACAATGAGCAGTTCTTC
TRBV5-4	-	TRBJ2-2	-	CASLDRKANTGELFF	TGTGCCAGCTTAGACAGGAAAGCCAACACCGGGGAGCTGTTTTTT
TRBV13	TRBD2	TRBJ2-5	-	CASSGTSGGAEETQYF	TGTGCCAGCAGTGGGACTAGCGGGGGGGCAGAAGAGACCCAGTACTTC
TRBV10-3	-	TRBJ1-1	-	CAISESIVPGAEAFF	TGTGCCATCAGTGAGTCGATAGTCCCAGGGGCTGAAGCTTTCTTT
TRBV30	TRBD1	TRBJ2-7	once	CAWRPGQGTREQYF	TGTGCCTGGAGGCCGGGACAGGGAACCCGCGAGCAGTACTTC
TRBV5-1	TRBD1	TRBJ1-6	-	CASHTGGAEDSYNSPLHF	TGCGCCAGCCACACAGGGGGCGCAGAGGACTCCTATAATTCACCCCTCCACTTT
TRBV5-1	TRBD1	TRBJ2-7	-	CASSSGQAAYEQYF	TGCGCCAGCAGCTCCGGACAGGCCGCCTACGAGCAGTACTTC
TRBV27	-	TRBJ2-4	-	CASSLRGGSYIQYF	TGTGCCAGCAGTTTAAGGGGGGGCAGCTACATTCAGTACTTC
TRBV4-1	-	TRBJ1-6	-	CASSQDGRNSPLHF	TGCGCCAGCAGCCAAGATGGCAGGAATTCACCCCTCCACTTT
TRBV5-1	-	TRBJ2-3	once	CASSSPRLAGRSTDTQYF	TGCGCCAGCAGCTCCCCTAGGCTTGCGGGTCGTAGCACAGATACGCAGTATTTT
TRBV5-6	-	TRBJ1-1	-	CASRLTGNTEAFF	TGTGCCAGCAGGTTGACAGGGAACACTGAAGCTTTCTTT
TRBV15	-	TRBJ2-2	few	CATSRGSLGELFF	TGTGCCACCAGCAGAGGCTCGCTGGGGGAGCTGTTTTTT
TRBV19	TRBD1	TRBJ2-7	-	CASSIRTGGFSYEQYF	TGTGCCAGTAGTATCAGGACAGGGGGCTTCTCCTACGAGCAGTACTTC
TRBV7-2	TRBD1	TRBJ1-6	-	CASRGPTGVKSPLHF	TGTGCCAGCAGGGGCCCCACAGGGGTTAAGTCACCCCTCCACTTT
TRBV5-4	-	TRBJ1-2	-	CASSLGERVGYTF	TGTGCCAGCAGCTTGGGGGAGAGGGTTGGCTACACCTTC
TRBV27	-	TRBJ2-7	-	CASSFSADMYEQYF	TGTGCCAGCAGTTTTTCGGCCGACATGTACGAGCAGTACTTC
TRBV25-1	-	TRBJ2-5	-	CASSDPPGEETQYF	TGTGCCAGCAGTGACCCGCCGGGAGAAGAGACCCAGTACTTC
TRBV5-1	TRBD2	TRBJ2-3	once	CASRGEGTQYF	TGCGCCAGCAGGGGGGAGGGGACGCAGTATTTT
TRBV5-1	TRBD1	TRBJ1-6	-	CASSPAGTEYSPLHF	TGCGCCAGCAGCCCGGCCGGGACAGAGTATTCACCCCTCCACTTT
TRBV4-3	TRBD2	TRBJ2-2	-	CASSQEGLPNTGELFF	TGCGCCAGCAGCCAAGAGGGACTACCGAACACCGGGGAGCTGTTTTTT
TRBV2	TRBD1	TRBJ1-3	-	CASSSDRGGGNTIYF	TGTGCCAGCAGCTCTGACAGGGGCGGAGGAAACACCATATATTTT
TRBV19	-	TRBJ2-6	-	CASSQTGASGANVLTF	TGTGCCAGTAGTCAGACAGGTGCCTCTGGGGCCAACGTCCTGACTTTC
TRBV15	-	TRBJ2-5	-	CATSRGGQRETQYF	TGTGCCACCAGCAGAGGCGGACAGAGAGAGACCCAGTACTTC
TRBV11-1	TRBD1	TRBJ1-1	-	CASSRQGARTEAFF	TGTGCCAGCAGCCGTCAGGGGGCACGAACTGAAGCTTTCTTT
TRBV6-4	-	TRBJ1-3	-	CASSSDHGNTIYF	TGTGCCAGCAGTTCAGACCACGGAAACACCATATATTTT
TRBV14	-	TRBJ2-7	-	CASSQVNRGPYEQYF	TGTGCCAGCAGCCAGGTAAACCGAGGCCCTTACGAGCAGTACTTC